This section outlines one TCR beta chain sequence together with its context. Data came from immunoSEQ multiplex PCR; TCRdb stores just in-frame clones and leaves some out. Seen here are around 78,000 clones, approximately 85% observed once, and the top ten hold approximately 20%. The sample comes from a study of identifying expanded T cells in peripheral blood. CDR1 and CDR2 from the germline V gene are MNHNS and SASEGT. CDR3 size: 14 residues. With V trimmed by 11 bases and J by 6 bases, 13 bases remained unmatched. The source is a person aged 18 to 70 in good health. The material sequenced was blood. V and J are TRBV6-1 and TRBJ2-1, with 7 bases that match TRBD1. The CDR3 sequence is CASCLGTEANEQFF. The CDR3 DNA sequence: TGTGCCTCCTGCCTCGGGACAGAGGCCAATGAGCAGTTCTTC.